The rows below give T cell receptor beta chains drawn from one sample of a study of T cell responses to AZD1222 COVID-19 vaccine. Data came from immunoSEQ multiplex PCR; TCRdb stores just in-frame clones and leaves some out. The table has around 91,000 clones, approximately 89% seen once. Specimen: peripheral blood, collected 28 days after the second AZD1222 dose. These receptors all stem from an adult who received the AZD1222 COVID-19 vaccine. Each CDR3 is given with its conserved first and last residue. D genes are given only for firm matches. Clone size is shown for a subset of rows, as once, few, many or a class of expanded clone.

d_call clone_size j_call v_call cdr3_nt cdr3_aa
NA NA TRBJ2-7 TRBV6-6 TGTGCCAGCAGTTACGCGGACGGGTACGAGCAGTACTTC CASSYADGYEQYF
TRBD1 NA TRBJ1-1 TRBV7-8 TGTGCCAGCAGCACGGGACAGGACAATTTCATGAACACTGAAGCTTTCTTT CASSTGQDNFMNTEAFF
NA NA TRBJ1-5 TRBV19 TGTGCCAGTATCGAAAGGTCGGGCAATCAGCCCCAGCATTTT CASIERSGNQPQHF
NA NA TRBJ2-1 TRBV6-1 TGTGCCAGCAGTGAAGCGGGGGTGTACAATGAGCAGTTCTTC CASSEAGVYNEQFF
NA few TRBJ1-1 TRBV20-1 TGCAGTGCTAGAGGGGACACTGAAGCTTTCTTT CSARGDTEAFF
NA NA TRBJ2-3 TRBV6-5 TGTGCCAGCACTCCGGCGGGATCTTCCGTTACGCAGTATTTT CASTPAGSSVTQYF
NA NA TRBJ1-1 TRBV19 TGTGCCAGTAAGGCGGACGCGGTTATGAACACTGAAGCTTTCTTT CASKADAVMNTEAFF
TRBD1 NA TRBJ1-3 TRBV5-3 TGTGCCAGAAGCTTAGGACAGGAGAACTCTGGAAACACCATATATTTT CARSLGQENSGNTIYF
NA NA TRBJ1-2 TRBV19 TGTGCCAGTAGTATAGGCGGGAGCTTCTATGGCTACACCTTC CASSIGGSFYGYTF
TRBD2 NA TRBJ2-7 TRBV29-1 TGCAGCGCACAGTCCGGGACTAGCGGGACGACCTACGAGCAGTACTTC CSAQSGTSGTTYEQYF
TRBD1 NA TRBJ2-7 TRBV11-2 TGTGCCAGCAGCTTAGCGACAGGGATCTACGAGCAGTACTTC CASSLATGIYEQYF
NA NA TRBJ1-2 TRBV28 TGTGCCAGCAGTTTATCGGCCAGGGATTTAGGCTACACCTTC CASSLSARDLGYTF